This record covers a single T cell receptor (beta chain). As yet, its antigen is unknown. This entry is derived from a study of OX40 agonist ivuxolimab in advanced cancers. Study overall: Antecedent anti-PD-1, anti-PD-L1 or anti-CTLA-4 therapy was permissible, with over 35% having received some. Study-wide results and limits: More expanded clones were seen, on average, in CD8+ T cells than in CD4+. Antigen specificity remained undetermined for the expanded peripheral T cells.

CDR1 and CDR2 from the germline V gene are LNHDA and SQIVND (reference sequence). CDR3 length: 12 residues. V lost 3 bases and J lost 7, with 10 bases in between. Repertoires were generated with immunoSEQ multiplex PCR, while TCRdb's copy carries only in-frame clones and drops some. The data hold around 26,000 clones, with around nine tenths observed a single time. Peripheral blood came from all dose cohorts at three timepoints. Source: CD4+ or CD8+ T cells sorted from blood, taken in a trial of the OX40 agonist ivuxolimab. This receptor was taken from an adult with an advanced solid tumor such as melanoma, head and neck, liver or kidney cancer. The chain joins TRBV19 to TRBJ2-7, with D possibly matching TRBD1 (5 bases). CDR3 in amino acids: CASSMGQQEQYF. CDR3 sequence (DNA): TGTGCCAGTAGTATGGGGCAACAGGAGCAGTACTTC.